This TCR beta chain stems from a study of blood T cell repertoires in COVID-19. CDR1 is SGHRS, CDR2 YFSETQ, per germline. CDR3 length equals 15 residues. V was cut by 0 bases and J by 5 bases, with 14 bases left in between. TCRdb's table, derived via immunoSEQ multiplex PCR, lists solely in-frame clones and lacks some. The table records 400,000 to 500,000 clones, approximately 90% of them present only once. The origin of this receptor is a woman aged 40 to 55 who had recovered from COVID-19. V is TRBV5-1 and J is TRBJ1-1, with D possibly being TRBD1 (5 bases). Sequencing was done on a sample of PBMCs or T cells enriched from blood (not recorded which). The CDR3 here is CASSLGGRAGTEAFF. In DNA, the CDR3 is TGCGCCAGCAGCTTGGGTGGCAGGGCAGGAACTGAAGCTTTCTTT.